The TCR beta chain under discussion was sequenced for a study of technical replicates of blood from several donors. Assay: immunoSEQ multiplex PCR; the TCRdb copy retains only in-frame clones and omits some. The sample carries about 83,000 clones, about 97% recorded once. The CDR3 covers 19 residues. V shed 0 bases and J 0 bases; nucleotides not matched to a gene: 11. CDR1 and CDR2 (germline): MGHRA, YSYEKL. Sequencing input: T cells isolated from PBMCs. The chain couples TRBV4-1 to TRBJ2-5; TRBD2 matches at 9 bases. This clonotype was obtained from a human donor in good health. The CDR3 sequence: CASSQDPRLAGTYQETQYF. CDR3 DNA sequence: TGCGCCAGCAGCCAAGATCCTAGGCTAGCGGGGACGTACCAAGAGACCCAGTACTTC.